This TCR beta chain was identified in a study of vaccination and CD4 T cells after COVID-19. In germline, CDR1 is MNHNS, CDR2 SASEGT. The CDR3 has 16 amino acids. Losses at the gene ends were 6 bases for V and 5 bases for J; bases not matched to a gene: 11. This clonotype appeared a few times. Its antigen is unknown. Noted treatment: approximately 9-day PBMC culture with coronavirus spike peptide pools or control peptides (ViraFEST assay). CD4+ T cells that had been cultured provided DNA sequenced with the Oncomine TCR Beta short-read assay. Cultured CD4+ T cells were the source of extracted genomic DNA. One entry per CDR3 protein, called by TCRdb with MiXCR from the PCR reads. The data hold under 7,000 distinct CDR3 sequences, with less than 20% observed a single time.

The source of this sequence is a human donor who had recovered from COVID-19. This rearrangement joins TRBV6-1 to TRBJ2-1; TRBD2 agrees at 9 bases. The sample comprised CD4+ T cells from blood, cultured in vitro. The CDR3 nucleotides read TGTGCCAGCAGGGGGCTTGCGGTAGCGGGAGACAATGAGCAGTTCTTC. It translates to CASRGLAVAGDNEQFF.